This TCR beta chain is drawn from a study of blood T cell repertoires in COVID-19. Study-level information: The analysed material was cDNA or gDNA that came from T cells, B-cell-depleted T cells, or PBMCs.

The germline gives CDR1 LGHDT, CDR2 YNNKEL (reference sequence). V was shortened by 4 bases and J by 0 bases, with 11 bases between the two germline ends. The CDR3 is 15 residues long. Source study methods: Reference gene primer amplification gave estimated nucleated cell counts. The method was immunoSEQ multiplex PCR; TCRdb's version includes in-frame clones alone and lacks a portion of them. The V and J calls and clone size were taken over from that table, and D and trimming were inferred from the DNA. The sample includes 250,000 to 350,000 clones, about 89% of them seen just once. The chain joins TRBV3-1 (or the pseudogene TRBV3-2) to TRBJ2-3, with D possibly matching TRBD2 (6 bases). The sample was peripheral blood. The TCR originated in a woman aged 40 to 49 who had recovered from COVID-19. Here the CDR3 DNA reads TGTGCCAGCAGCCCATCGGGAGTGAGCACAGATACGCAGTATTTT. As protein: CASSPSGVSTDTQYF.